This entry lists 17 T cell receptor beta chains sequenced from one sample in a study of early T cells in non-severe SARS-CoV-2 infection. TCRdb passed the 5' RACE reads through MiXCR, listing each CDR3 protein once. The profile shows under 70,000 distinct CDR3 sequences, around 12% of them singletons. Sample: whole blood. The source of these receptors is an adult who was a healthcare worker with PCR-confirmed SARS-CoV-2 infection or an uninfected control (not recorded which).

Details on this clonotype: A read error may explain this, as a much larger clone is one base away. The V call is TRBV7-2, the J call TRBJ1-1, with 7 bases aligning to TRBD1. The CDR3 has 14 residues. The germline V gene encodes CDR1 SGHTA and CDR2 FQGNSA. Germline trimming cut 6 bases from V and 5 bases from J; bases unmatched to any gene: 9. CDR3 residues: CASRLRQGGTEAFF. The DNA for the CDR3 is TGTGCCAGCAGATTACGACAGGGTGGGACTGAAGCTTTCTTT.

The sample holds many counts of this clonotype. V and J are TRBV20-1 and TRBJ2-1; D possibly corresponds to TRBD1 (7 bases). This CDR3 is built from 13 residues. The V gene lost 3 bases and the J gene lost 4 bases, with 10 bases spanning the gap. Germline V gives CDR1 DFQATT, CDR2 SNEGSKA (reference sequence). DNA of the CDR3: TGCAGTGCTAGTCAGGGGGGTTACAATGAGCAGTTCTTC. It yields the protein CSASQGGYNEQFF.

This clonotype came up a few times. The chain uses TRBV6-2 or TRBV6-3 and TRBJ1-1, with D unresolved. Germline V gene data show CDR1 as MNHEY and CDR2 as SVGEGT. CDR3 length equals 13 residues. The V end lost 2 bases, the J end lost 2 bases, and 6 bases lay between the germline ends. The CDR3 loop is CASSYPSNTEAFF. The CDR3 coding sequence is TGTGCCAGCAGTTACCCGTCAAACACTGAAGCTTTCTTT.

V is TRBV30 and J is TRBJ2-5; D is ambiguous. The CDR3 spans 11 residues. In germline, CDR1 is GTSNPN, CDR2 SVGIG (reference sequence). V was clipped by 2 bases and J by 1 base, with 2 bases between them. CDR3 sequence: CAWSSQETQYF. The CDR3 DNA sequence: TGTGCCTGGAGTTCCCAAGAGACCCAGTACTTC.

This clonotype came up many times. The V gene is TRBV28, the J gene TRBJ2-1; TRBD2 matches 12 bases. CDR1 and CDR2 from the germline V gene are MDHEN and SYDVKM. Trimming at V came to 5 bases and at J to 7 bases, leaving 9 bases not matched to a gene. CDR3 length: 16 residues. The CDR3: CASSISGLAGNNEQFF. Written as DNA, the CDR3 is TGTGCCAGCAGTATTTCCGGACTAGCGGGAAATAATGAGCAGTTCTTC.

In its sample, this clonotype was seen a few times. The chain joins TRBV5-1 to TRBJ2-3; no clear D gene. This CDR3 spans 11 amino acids. The V end was cut by 4 bases, the J end by 5 bases, with 5 bases between. CDR1 is SGHRS and CDR2 is YFSETQ in the germline V gene. CDR3 region: CASSTGDTQYF. The DNA for the CDR3 is TGCGCCAGCAGCACGGGAGATACGCAGTATTTT.

This chain joins TRBV27 and TRBJ2-7; D is possibly TRBD1 (6 bases). V was trimmed by 5 bases and J by 5 bases, leaving 25 bases between them. CDR3 length equals 17 residues. Germline V gene sequence: CDR1 MNHEY, CDR2 SMNVEV (reference sequence). The CDR3 DNA follows: TGTGCCAGCAGTCAAGGTACTCCGGGACACGGTTTCGACGAGCAGTACTTC. Translation gives CASSQGTPGHGFDEQYF.

V gene TRBV6-1 combines with J gene TRBJ2-3; possible D gene TRBD1, 6 bases. V was pared by 0 bases and J by 5 bases, with 15 bases between. The CDR3 is 16 residues long. Germline CDR1 and CDR2: MNHNS and SASEGT. This CDR3 is CASSEAGHAGIDTQYF. The DNA of the CDR3 is TGTGCCAGCAGTGAAGCGGGACACGCGGGTATAGATACGCAGTATTTT.

The J gene is TRBJ1-1, the V gene TRBV12-3 or TRBV12-4; possibly TRBD1 for D (5 bases). V lost 3 bases and J 4 bases, leaving 18 bases between the germline ends. This CDR3 contains 16 residues. The CDR3, as DNA: TGTGCCAGCAGTTTTTATTTCGACAGTCTGGGCACTGAAGCTTTCTTT. This sequence encodes CASSFYFDSLGTEAFF.

The sample holds a few counts of this clonotype. The rearrangement links TRBV4-3 to TRBJ2-5; 10 bases fit TRBD1. CDR3 length: 15 residues. Trimming at V came to 3 bases and at J to 2 bases, leaving 3 bases not matched to a gene. Germline values: CDR1 LGHNA, CDR2 YSLEER. The CDR3 reads CASSQGQGRQETQYF. Written as DNA, the CDR3 is TGCGCCAGCAGCCAGGGACAGGGGCGGCAAGAGACCCAGTACTTC.

The table lists this clonotype with a few counts. The genes are TRBV24-1 and TRBJ2-1; 8 positions agree with TRBD1. The CDR3 covers 17 residues. Germline lookup yields CDR1 KGHDR and CDR2 SFDVKD. The V and J ends lost 4 bases and 1 base, in that order; junction bases with no gene match: 8. This CDR3 is CATSDSPDRESYNEQFF. As DNA, the CDR3 is TGTGCCACCAGTGACTCCCCGGACAGGGAGTCCTACAATGAGCAGTTCTTC.

The rearrangement uses TRBV6-1 and TRBJ1-6; tentatively, D is TRBD1 (5 bases). This CDR3 contains 16 residues. Trimming removed 2 bases from V and 2 bases from J, with 10 bases in between. Germline V gene data show CDR1 as MNHNS and CDR2 as SASEGT. Written as DNA, the CDR3 is TGTGCCAGCAGTGAACGACTAGGGGCCTATAATTCACCCCTCCACTTT. Translating gives CASSERLGAYNSPLHF.

The rearrangement links TRBV5-4 to TRBJ2-1; 13 bases line up with TRBD2. CDR3 length: 17 amino acids. Losses at the gene ends were 4 bases for V and 4 bases for J; bases not matched to a gene: 8. Germline CDR1 SGHNT, CDR2 YYREEE (reference sequence). This CDR3 is CASSRTSGSVLYNEQFF. CDR3 sequence (DNA): TGTGCCAGCAGCAGGACTAGCGGGAGCGTTCTGTACAATGAGCAGTTCTTC.

This clonotype came up a few times. The chain combines TRBV27 with TRBJ2-7, with 10 bases matching TRBD2. Per germline, CDR1 MNHEY and CDR2 SMNVEV (reference sequence). This CDR3 region has 14 residues. V dropped 5 bases and J dropped 6; count of bases not matched to a gene: 7. This CDR3 reads CASSAQLAGSEQYF. The CDR3 DNA is TGTGCCAGCAGTGCCCAACTAGCGGGGAGCGAGCAGTACTTC.

The chain combines TRBV27 with TRBJ1-5, with D possibly TRBD1 on 5 matching bases. V lost 1 base, J lost 10 bases, and 17 bases lay in between. CDR1 MNHEY and CDR2 SMNVEV come from the germline V gene (reference sequence). The CDR3 contains 15 residues. The CDR3 loop reads CASSLLAGTDYPQHF. The CDR3 DNA sequence: TGTGCCAGCAGTTTATTGGCCGGGACGGACTATCCCCAGCATTTT.

The chain carries TRBV10-2 and TRBJ2-7; no firm D call. The germline V gene encodes CDR1 WSHSY and CDR2 SAAADI. The CDR3 runs 13 residues. V gave up 6 bases and J gave up 0 bases, with 9 bases separating them. The CDR3 sequence: CASSTSHSYEQYF. CDR3 coding DNA: TGCGCCAGCAGCACCTCGCACTCCTACGAGCAGTACTTC.

This clonotype was counted ten times or more. This sequence joins TRBV2 and TRBJ2-1; no definite D call. V lost 7 bases, J lost 5 bases, and 12 bases lay in between. This CDR3 contains 13 residues. Germline CDR1 reads SNHLY; CDR2 reads FYNNEI. Here the CDR3 reads CASTPNPDNEQFF. CDR3 nucleotide sequence: TGTGCCAGCACCCCCAACCCCGACAATGAGCAGTTCTTC.